The rows below give T cell receptor beta chains drawn from one sample of a study of OX40 agonist ivuxolimab in advanced cancers. Data came from immunoSEQ multiplex PCR; TCRdb stores just in-frame clones and leaves some out. The sample carries some 16,000 clones, roughly three quarters recorded once. The sample in question was CD4+ or CD8+ T cells sorted from blood, obtained in a trial of the OX40 agonist ivuxolimab. The source is an adult with an advanced solid tumor such as melanoma, head and neck, liver or kidney cancer. The CDR3 runs from the conserved cysteine through the conserved F or W. The D gene is left open where the match is weak. Clone size is stated in some rows and not others, as once, few, many or a class when expanded.

d_call j_call v_call clone_size cdr3_aa cdr3_nt
- TRBJ1-5 TRBV5-6 once CASSLSTSIPQPQHF TGTGCCAGCAGCTTGTCCACTTCAATCCCACAGCCCCAGCATTTT
- TRBJ1-2 TRBV13 - CASQRWAMLHGYTF TGTGCCAGCCAGAGGTGGGCCATGTTACATGGCTACACCTTC
TRBD2 TRBJ2-7 TRBV2 few CASSEQRERDEQYF TGTGCCAGCAGTGAACAGCGGGAAAGAGACGAGCAGTACTTC
TRBD2 TRBJ2-1 TRBV10-3 - CAISPDSGRLDEQFF TGTGCCATCAGTCCCGACAGCGGGAGACTGGATGAGCAGTTCTTC
TRBD2 TRBJ2-1 TRBV5-1 - CASSLIAGDGGPYNEQFF TGCGCCAGCAGCTTAATAGCGGGAGATGGAGGACCCTACAATGAGCAGTTCTTC
TRBD2 TRBJ2-1 TRBV9 medium-sized CASREDSGVNEQFF TGTGCCAGCAGGGAGGATAGCGGGGTCAATGAGCAGTTCTTC
- TRBJ2-7 TRBV11-3 many CASSFRGPYYEQYF TGTGCCAGCAGCTTCAGGGGTCCGTACTACGAGCAGTACTTC
TRBD2 TRBJ2-7 TRBV5-4 - CASSLFVASGSLIEQYF TGTGCCAGCAGCTTGTTTGTGGCTAGCGGGAGCTTGATCGAGCAGTACTTC
- TRBJ2-7 TRBV2 - CASSVGGTYEQYF TGTGCCAGCAGTGTGGGGGGTACGTACGAGCAGTACTTC
TRBD2 TRBJ2-1 TRBV13 - CASRSGTSADNEQFF TGTGCCAGCAGATCCGGGACTAGCGCCGACAATGAGCAGTTCTTC
- TRBJ2-5 TRBV4-1 - CASSQGHPQGQETQYF TGCGCCAGCAGCCAAGGACACCCTCAGGGGCAAGAGACCCAGTACTTC
- TRBJ2-3 TRBV27 once CASSLWANGDTQYF TGTGCCAGCAGTTTATGGGCGAATGGAGATACGCAGTATTTT
- TRBJ2-2 TRBV2 - CASSEAGTGELFF TGTGCCAGCAGTGAAGCGGGCACCGGGGAGCTGTTTTTT
- TRBJ2-1 TRBV4-1 few CASSLILGSSDEQFF TGCGCCAGCAGCCTTATTTTAGGGAGCTCCGATGAGCAGTTCTTC
TRBD1 TRBJ1-1 TRBV9 few CASSGRTGIGEAFF TGTGCCAGCAGCGGCCGGACAGGGATCGGTGAAGCTTTCTTT
- TRBJ2-7 TRBV28 - CASSWTGDYEQYF TGTGCCAGCAGTTGGACGGGGGACTACGAGCAGTACTTC
- TRBJ2-7 TRBV6-6 - CASSFNPYEQYF TGTGCCAGCAGTTTTAACCCCTACGAGCAGTACTTC
TRBD1 TRBJ2-3 TRBV9 - CASSNPGTGGRDTQYF TGTGCCAGCAGTAACCCCGGGACAGGGGGCAGGGATACGCAGTATTTT
- TRBJ1-3 TRBV15 - CATSRVSQGYSGNTIYF TGTGCCACCAGCAGAGTATCACAGGGCTACTCTGGAAACACCATATATTTT
- TRBJ1-2 TRBV15 - CATSRGWPSGTSGDYGYTF TGTGCCACCAGCAGAGGTTGGCCGTCGGGCACTTCAGGGGACTATGGCTACACCTTC
- TRBJ1-5 TRBV19 - CASSIPDGRAEDQPQHF TGTGCCAGTAGTATCCCTGACGGCAGGGCTGAGGATCAGCCCCAGCATTTT
TRBD2 TRBJ2-1 TRBV7-2 - CASSLITSGSDEQFF TGTGCCAGCAGCTTAATTACTAGCGGGTCCGATGAGCAGTTCTTC
TRBD1 TRBJ1-1 TRBV5-1 - CASSADRVFVTEAFF TGCGCCAGCAGCGCAGACAGGGTGTTTGTCACTGAAGCTTTCTTT
- TRBJ2-7 TRBV10-3 once CATSQSHEQYF TGTGCCACCAGTCAAAGCCACGAGCAGTACTTC
TRBD1 TRBJ1-2 TRBV27 - CAVQGGYGYTF TGTGCCGTACAGGGGGGGTATGGCTACACCTTC
- TRBJ2-6 TRBV28 - CASRQSRDTVGGPSGANVLTF TGTGCCAGCAGACAGTCCCGGGATACTGTCGGAGGGCCCTCTGGGGCCAACGTCCTGACTTTC
TRBD1 TRBJ1-2 TRBV29-1 - CSVERDSNYGYTF TGCAGCGTCGAACGGGACAGTAACTATGGCTACACCTTC
TRBD2 TRBJ2-1 TRBV9 - CASSVVPFPSGSGYNEQFF TGTGCCAGCAGCGTAGTTCCGTTTCCTAGCGGGAGTGGGTACAATGAGCAGTTCTTC
TRBD2 TRBJ2-2 TRBV11-2 once CASSLVGLAGAGELFF TGTGCCAGCAGCTTAGTAGGACTAGCGGGAGCTGGGGAGCTGTTTTTT
- TRBJ1-1 TRBV11-3 - CASSSHSLGNTEAFF TGTGCCAGCAGCTCACACTCGTTAGGGAACACTGAAGCTTTCTTT
TRBD2 TRBJ2-7 TRBV5-6 - CASSALLAGELYEQYF TGTGCCAGCAGCGCTCTCCTAGCGGGAGAGTTGTACGAGCAGTACTTC
- TRBJ1-2 TRBV28 - CASTTTLIALYGYTF TGTGCCAGTACGACTACCCTGATAGCACTATATGGCTACACCTTC
- TRBJ2-2 TRBV10-3 - CATGIKANTGELFF TGTGCCACCGGGATTAAAGCGAACACCGGGGAGCTGTTTTTT
- TRBJ2-1 TRBV11-3 - CASSSRGIAVFYNEQFF TGTGCCAGCAGCTCCCGGGGGATAGCGGTCTTTTACAATGAGCAGTTCTTC
- TRBJ2-2 TRBV19 - CASTLAGGELFF TGTGCCAGTACCCTAGCTGGCGGGGAGCTGTTTTTT
- TRBJ1-2 TRBV19 - CASSIARLGYTF TGTGCCAGTAGTATAGCCCGTCTTGGCTACACCTTC
- TRBJ2-7 TRBV5-7 - CASSPPPGYEQYF TGTGCCAGCAGCCCGCCCCCCGGATACGAGCAGTACTTC
- TRBJ1-5 TRBV4-1 - CASSQDRALAQPQHF TGCGCCAGCAGCCAAGATAGGGCTTTGGCACAGCCCCAGCATTTT
- TRBJ1-2 TRBV5-5 - CASSPPALSNYGYTF TGTGCCAGCAGTCCTCCCGCACTCAGTAACTATGGCTACACCTTC
TRBD1 TRBJ1-2 TRBV4-1 - CASSLDRVNYGYTF TGCGCCAGCAGCCTGGACAGGGTTAACTATGGCTACACCTTC
TRBD2 TRBJ2-1 TRBV18 - CASSRDPGLAGDEQFF TGTGCCAGCTCACGGGACCCGGGACTAGCGGGCGATGAGCAGTTCTTC
- TRBJ2-7 TRBV27 - CASSFYRSSYEQYF TGTGCCAGCAGTTTCTACAGGTCCTCCTACGAGCAGTACTTC
TRBD2 TRBJ2-1 TRBV7-2 medium-sized CASSGLAEDHNEQFF TGTGCCAGCAGCGGACTAGCGGAAGACCACAATGAGCAGTTCTTC
- TRBJ1-2 TRBV16 - CASTPLLDSANYGYTF TGTGCCAGCACCCCTCTTCTGGACAGTGCTAACTATGGCTACACCTTC
TRBD2 TRBJ2-7 TRBV6-5 once CASSWTSGSYEQYF TGTGCCAGCAGTTGGACTAGCGGGAGCTACGAGCAGTACTTC
- TRBJ2-5 TRBV9 - CASSVEGGAPQETQYF TGTGCCAGCAGCGTAGAGGGGGGAGCCCCCCAAGAGACCCAGTACTTC
TRBD1 TRBJ2-2 TRBV19 - CASEGQEGPGELFF TGTGCCAGTGAGGGACAGGAGGGACCAGGGGAGCTGTTTTTT
TRBD2 TRBJ2-6 TRBV4-2 - CASSQPGLAVSGANVLTF TGTGCCAGCAGCCAGCCGGGACTAGCGGTCTCTGGGGCCAACGTCCTGACTTTC
TRBD1 TRBJ2-7 TRBV6-5 - CASSYSGTGSYEQYF TGTGCCAGCAGTTACTCCGGGACAGGGTCGTACGAGCAGTACTTC
- TRBJ1-2 TRBV5-5 - CASSFDSDYGYTF TGTGCCAGCAGCTTCGACAGTGACTATGGCTACACCTTC